Shown below are 12 T cell receptor beta chains from a single sample sequenced in a study of human versus mouse CDR3 diversity and MHC coevolution. Clones were read by immunoSEQ multiplex PCR, and TCRdb kept only the in-frame ones, dropping some. The sample has around 77,000 clones; around 93% are singletons. Sequenced: naive CD4+ T cells from blood. Subset in this sample: CD45RO-negative CD62L-positive naive CD4 T cells. These receptors all stem from a person aged 25-75 years in good health.

Here the CDR3 DNA reads TGCGCCAGCAGCTCTACTTTCACAGCCAACTCCTACGAGCAGTACTTC. It is translated as CASSSTFTANSYEQYF. The gene calls are TRBV5-1 and TRBJ2-7; D is ambiguous. Germline V lookup: CDR1 SGHRS, CDR2 YFSETQ. Trimming cost V 3 bases and J 0 bases, with 16 bases left between them. This CDR3 contains 16 residues.

The V call is TRBV28, the J call TRBJ1-6, with TRBD1 matching over 7 bases. With V trimmed by 8 bases and J by 11 bases, 18 bases remained unmatched. This CDR3 is 16 amino acids long. CDR1 and CDR2 (germline): MDHEN, SYDVKM. In nucleotides, the CDR3 is TGTGCCAGCCGCACTACCCTCCAGGGGGAAGGGGCACCCCTCCACTTT. This translates into CASRTTLQGEGAPLHF. The full variable domain, its missing parts supplied by reference TRBV28 and TRBJ1-6, is DVKVTQSSRYLVKRTGEKVFLECVQDMDHENMFWYRQDPGLGLRLIYFSYDVKMKEKGDIPEGYSVSREKKERFSLILESASTNQTSMYLCASRTTLQGEGAPLHFGNGTRLTVT.

V usage is TRBV30 and J usage is TRBJ2-7; 11 bases are shared with TRBD2. This CDR3 contains 14 residues. The germline gives CDR1 GTSNPN, CDR2 SVGIG (reference sequence). V lost 2 bases, J lost 4 bases, and 4 bases stayed unmatched. This CDR3 is CAWSRLAGLYEQYF. The CDR3 DNA follows: TGTGCCTGGAGTCGACTAGCGGGATTATACGAGCAGTACTTC.

The chain combines TRBV4-1 with TRBJ1-6; TRBD1 agrees at 8 bases. The CDR3 covers 17 residues. The V gene's germline CDR1 is MGHRA and CDR2 YSYEKL. V was clipped by 3 bases and J by 0 bases; unmatched bases: 4. The CDR3 DNA reads TGCGCCAGCAGCCAGAACACAGGGGGCTCCTATAATTCACCCCTCCACTTT. Protein: CASSQNTGGSYNSPLHF.

V and J are TRBV30 and TRBJ1-2; D ambiguous. V was trimmed by 3 bases and J by 8 bases, leaving 10 bases between them. CDR3 length: 11 residues. Germline CDR1 is GTSNPN and CDR2 is SVGIG (reference sequence). The CDR3 DNA follows: TGTGCCTGGAGATTCCTCCGGGGCTACACCTTC. Residues: CAWRFLRGYTF.

The rearrangement joins TRBV19 to TRBJ2-7, with D perhaps TRBD2 (6 bases). From germline, CDR1 is LNHDA and CDR2 SQIVND (reference sequence). Trimming pared 5 bases from V and 7 bases from J, leaving 21 bases between. This CDR3 contains 15 residues. The DNA of the CDR3 is TGTGCCAGTAGTTCCCGTCGGAGGGTCTTTGGAGAGCAGTACTTC. Translation gives CASSSRRRVFGEQYF.

The V gene is TRBV19, the J gene TRBJ1-4, with TRBD1 identical over 10 bases. The CDR3 length is 14 residues. Germline lookup yields CDR1 LNHDA and CDR2 SQIVND (reference sequence). J lost 8 bases, V lost 8 bases, and 8 bases had no gene match. The CDR3 nucleotides read TGTGCCAGTCGACAGACAGGGGGCAACGAAAAACTGTTTTTT. Translating it yields CASRQTGGNEKLFF.

The gene calls are TRBV19 and TRBJ1-3; D call uncertain. The CDR3 contains 15 residues. Germline CDR1 and CDR2: LNHDA and SQIVND (reference sequence). Trimming removed 7 bases at V and 4 bases at J, with 17 bases between. CDR3 protein: CASTISGPGGNTIYF. DNA for the CDR3: TGTGCCAGTACCATCTCCGGTCCGGGGGGAAACACCATATATTTT.

The chain employs TRBV28 and TRBJ2-7, with 8 bases aligning to TRBD1. Trimming took 6 bases from V and 0 from J; bases not matched to a gene: 7. The germline gives CDR1 MDHEN, CDR2 SYDVKM. The CDR3 totals 15 residues. CDR3 nucleotide sequence: TGTGCCAGCAGCGGCCGACAGGGGAGCTCCTACGAGCAGTACTTC. This encodes CASSGRQGSSYEQYF.

The chain employs TRBV28 and TRBJ2-2; 8 nucleotides align to TRBD1. Germline lookup yields CDR1 MDHEN and CDR2 SYDVKM. The J segment lost 0 bases and the V segment lost 5 bases, leaving 2 bases of the junction unmatched. This CDR3 has 15 residues. The CDR3 protein is CASSLGQANTGELFF. The CDR3 nucleotides are TGTGCCAGCAGTCTGGGACAGGCGAACACCGGGGAGCTGTTTTTT.

The CDR3 region has the DNA TGTGCCATCAGTGAGTCGCCTGGGACAGGGGGCTCCTTAAACTATGGCTACACCTTC. Its protein product is CAISESPGTGGSLNYGYTF. This chain links TRBV10-3 with TRBJ1-2; 12 nucleotides agree with TRBD1. The germline gives CDR1 ENHRY, CDR2 SYGVKD. This CDR3 contains 19 residues. V lost 0 bases to trimming and J lost 2 bases; unmatched junction nucleotides: 10.

The J gene is TRBJ2-5, the V gene TRBV6-6; maybe TRBD1 (6 bases). Germline CDR1 MNHNY, CDR2 SVGAGI (reference sequence). V was shortened by 0 bases and J by 1 base, with 12 bases between the two germline ends. The CDR3 loop spans 16 amino acids. The CDR3, as DNA: TGTGCCAGCAGTTACTCGGCGCGACAGGTCCAAGAGACCCAGTACTTC. It yields the protein CASSYSARQVQETQYF.